The present T cell receptor beta chain was sequenced within a study of cytomegalovirus exposure and HLA in healthy donors. Background on the study: For the 300 to 400 genotyped donors, roughly 81% fell within the Caucasian-associated ancestry cluster.

J gave up 6 bases and V 4 bases, and 4 bases lay outside the gene matches. Germline V lookup: CDR1 SGHDT, CDR2 YYEEEE. This CDR3 has 14 residues. The PCR contained 60 Vbeta and 13 Jbeta primers. Method: immunoSEQ multiplex PCR; TCRdb's copy keeps in-frame clones and lacks some. The table shows around 170,000 clones, with 79% occurring only once. The sequence was obtained from a woman aged 40 to 50 in good health and CMV-seronegative. Sequencing input: PBMCs. The rearrangement links TRBV5-6 to TRBJ2-1, with TRBD2 matching over 10 bases. CDR3 sequence: CASSTGLAVNEQFF. CDR3 DNA sequence: TGTGCCAGCAGCACCGGACTAGCGGTCAATGAGCAGTTCTTC.